A single sample gave rise to the 13 T cell receptor beta chains below, sequenced in a study of T-cell reconstitution after alpha-beta-depleted transplantation in children. A TCRbeta library incorporating unique molecular identifiers was prepared. From the PCR reads, TCRdb called clonotypes with MiXCR, one entry per CDR3 protein. The table has 670,000 or so distinct CDR3 sequences, less than 15% seen once; the top ten hold approximately 0.8%. Sequences were derived from PBMCs, sampled before TCRalphabeta/CD19-depleted stem cell transplant. The source is a girl aged 2-10 years with congenital amegakaryocytic thrombocytopenia, due to receive a stem cell transplant.

Ten or more counts support this clonotype. The J gene is TRBJ2-7, the V gene TRBV12-3 or TRBV12-4; no clear D. The CDR3 has 15 residues. V lost 1 base, J lost 3 bases, and 13 bases lay in between. CDR3 sequence (DNA): TGTGCCAGCAGTTTAGATGTTAGTCGGTTCTACGAGCAGTACTTC. Amino acids: CASSLDVSRFYEQYF.

This clonotype came up many times. The V call is TRBV20-1, the J call TRBJ2-7, with unresolved D. Trimming left V 0 bases short and J 3 bases short, with 9 bases between. This CDR3 has 13 residues. Germline CDR1 DFQATT, CDR2 SNEGSKA (reference sequence). The CDR3 protein is CSARDQSGYEQYF. The CDR3 nucleotides read TGCAGTGCTAGAGATCAAAGTGGCTACGAGCAGTACTTC.

This clonotype appeared a few times. CDR3 DNA: TGTGCCAGCAGCGTAGGTCAATACGGGCCAGAGCAGTACTTC. Translating gives CASSVGQYGPEQYF. The chain has TRBV9 and TRBJ2-7; no clear D. The CDR3 spans 14 residues. The germline CDR1 and CDR2 sequences are SGDLS and YYNGEE. Between the trimmed V and J ends, which lost 0 bases and 7 bases, there was a span of 14 bases.

Ten or more counts support this clonotype. This chain joins TRBV20-1 and TRBJ2-5; a possible D gene is TRBD2 (6 bases). CDR1 and CDR2 from the germline V gene are DFQATT and SNEGSKA (reference sequence). V lost 2 bases and J 1 base, leaving 11 bases between the germline ends. CDR3 length: 14 residues. The CDR3 protein is CSARKGTAQETQYF. DNA for the CDR3: TGCAGTGCTAGAAAAGGGACTGCCCAAGAGACCCAGTACTTC.

This clonotype was seen many times. V gene TRBV28 combines with J gene TRBJ1-1; TRBD1 aligns across 10 bases. Germline V gene sequence: CDR1 MDHEN, CDR2 SYDVKM. Germline trimming cut 6 bases from V and 0 bases from J; bases unmatched to any gene: 7. This CDR3 region has 16 residues. The CDR3 region is CASRRDRGAVNTEAFF. The CDR3 DNA is TGTGCCAGCAGAAGGGACAGGGGAGCTGTGAACACTGAAGCTTTCTTT. The complete variable domain, with remaining parts taken from reference TRBV28 and TRBJ1-1, reads DVKVTQSSRYLVKRTGEKVFLECVQDMDHENMFWYRQDPGLGLRLIYFSYDVKMKEKGDIPEGYSVSREKKERFSLILESASTNQTSMYLCASRRDRGAVNTEAFFGQGTRLTVV.

Comment on this clonotype: One junction end does not reproduce the germline sequence, and a read error may be involved. The chain links TRBV10-3 to TRBJ2-3; D not certain. The CDR3 is made up of 14 amino acids. The V gene's germline CDR1 is ENHRY and CDR2 SYGVKD. Written as DNA, the CDR3 is TGTGCCATCAATGAGTCGAAAAGCACAGATACGCAGTATTTT. Translation: CAINESKSTDTQYF.

The chain is built from TRBV11-2 and TRBJ2-1; TRBD2 matches at 7 bases. Germline V gives CDR1 SGHAT, CDR2 FQNNGV. This CDR3 contains 18 residues. V trimming: 3 bases; J trimming: 10 bases; junction bases outside the gene matches: 21. The CDR3 DNA reads as TGTGCCAGCAGCTTCTGGCGGGAGTTTGGCCTTAAGACTTGGGAGCAGTTCTTC. Translated, it gives CASSFWREFGLKTWEQFF.

This clonotype appeared a few times. The rearrangement links TRBV11-2 to TRBJ2-3; TRBD2 aligns across 7 bases. This CDR3 is built from 17 residues. Germline CDR1 is SGHAT and CDR2 is FQNNGV. V was pared by 6 bases and J by 2 bases, with 14 bases of the junction left unmatched. The CDR3 loop is CASSKSQLAAITDTQYF. CDR3 in DNA: TGTGCCAGCAGTAAAAGCCAGCTAGCGGCGATCACAGATACGCAGTATTTT.

This clonotype was counted at least ten times. The chain employs TRBV20-1 and TRBJ2-1; D is perhaps TRBD1 (6 bases). The V end lost 3 bases, the J end lost 8 bases, and 14 bases lay between the germline ends. Looked up from germline, CDR1 is DFQATT and CDR2 is SNEGSKA (reference sequence). The CDR3 spans 13 residues. The CDR3, as DNA: TGCAGTGCTAGGGGGGCCCAGTCACATGAGCAGTTCTTC. Translation: CSARGAQSHEQFF.

This clonotype has a count of ten or more. The rearrangement links TRBV20-1 to TRBJ2-1; D assignment may be TRBD1 or TRBD2 (5 bases each). The CDR3 is made up of 12 amino acids. Trimming shortened V by 3 bases and J by 7 bases, and 10 bases separated the two germline ends. Germline V gene lookup returns CDR1 DFQATT and CDR2 SNEGSKA (reference sequence). CDR3 sequence: CSARGPPNEQFF. The CDR3 DNA is TGCAGTGCTAGGGGACCACCAAATGAGCAGTTCTTC.

This clonotype showed up many times. This chain connects TRBV20-1 to TRBJ1-1; tentative D call: TRBD1 (6 bases). This CDR3 region has 13 residues. Germline lookup yields CDR1 DFQATT and CDR2 SNEGSKA (reference sequence). The germline V and J ends were trimmed by 6 bases and 5 bases, with 16 bases remaining between them. The CDR3 spells CSAGGQGWTEAFF. The CDR3 nucleotides read TGCAGTGCCGGGGGGCAGGGGTGGACTGAAGCTTTCTTT.

Notes on this clonotype: A read error may be the cause here, since a much bigger clone is one base away. The chain is built from TRBV20-1 and TRBJ2-1, with D uncertain. V lost 4 bases, J lost 0 bases, and 7 bases lay in between. Germline V gene lookup returns CDR1 DFQATT and CDR2 SNEGSKA (reference sequence). The CDR3 runs 13 residues. The CDR3 protein is CSANIASYNEQFF. Here the CDR3 DNA reads TGCAGTGCTAACATAGCCTCCTACAATGAGCAGTTCTTC.

This clonotype was found many times. The CDR3 sequence: CASSVAGIYNEQFF. The CDR3 DNA sequence: TGTGCCAGCAGTGTAGCGGGAATCTACAATGAGCAGTTCTTC. This sequence joins TRBV27 and TRBJ2-1; 8 bases match TRBD2. With V trimmed by 5 bases and J by 3 bases, 3 bases remained unmatched. The length of the CDR3 is 14 residues. Per the germline V gene, CDR1 is MNHEY and CDR2 is SMNVEV (reference sequence).